Listed here are 9 T cell receptor beta chains from one sample, sequenced in a study of beta chain features in type 1 diabetes. Study results and caveats: Shortening of TCRB CDR3s, moderate but significant, appeared in all four CD4+ subsets of Type 1 diabetes patients.

All of the isolated RNA was reverse transcribed, so expressed TCRB transcripts were sequenced. Libraries were prepared by immunoSEQ multiplex PCR; TCRdb keeps only in-frame clonotypes and omits some of them. The table includes 40,000 to 65,000 clones, 50% to 75% detected once. Antigen specificity for these receptors is unknown. The material sequenced was stem cell memory CD4+ T cells from blood. The receptors were sampled from a young woman with type 1 diabetes.

The chain recombines TRBV7-2 with TRBJ1-3, with D possibly matching TRBD1 (6 bases). Trimming removed 5 bases at V and 2 bases at J, with 10 bases between. Germline values: CDR1 SGHTA, CDR2 FQGNSA. CDR3 size: 14 residues. CDR3 in amino acids: CASSPQGTGNTIYF. As DNA, the CDR3 is TGTGCCAGCAGCCCCCAGGGGACTGGAAACACCATATATTTT.

V and J are TRBV9 and TRBJ2-3, with TRBD1 identical over 8 bases. The CDR3 sequence is 17 residues long. CDR1 and CDR2 from the germline V gene are SGDLS and YYNGEE. Losses at the gene ends were 0 bases for V and 3 bases for J; bases not matched to a gene: 9. CDR3 loop: CASSVGPGGRSTDTQYF. CDR3 coding DNA: TGTGCCAGCAGCGTAGGGCCAGGGGGCCGGAGTACAGATACGCAGTATTTT.

The chain links TRBV19 to TRBJ2-7, with a weak D call TRBD1 (6 bases). V dropped 3 bases and J dropped 0 bases, with 12 bases sitting between them. Germline CDR1 LNHDA, CDR2 SQIVND (reference sequence). The CDR3 loop spans 15 amino acids. CDR3 sequence reads: CASSIQQGNSYEQYF. CDR3 DNA: TGTGCCAGTAGTATTCAACAGGGCAACTCCTACGAGCAGTACTTC. Full variable domain (outside the CDR3, taken from reference TRBV19 and TRBJ2-7): DGGITQSPKYLFRKEGQNVTLSCEQNLNHDAMYWYRQDPGQGLRLIYYSQIVNDFQKGDIAEGYSVSREKKESFPLTVTSAQKNPTAFYLCASSIQQGNSYEQYFGPGTRLTVT.

This chain links TRBV7-9 with TRBJ1-2, with D tentatively TRBD1 (6 bases). The germline V gene encodes CDR1 SEHNR and CDR2 FQNEAQ (reference sequence). The CDR3 covers 15 residues. The V gene lost 4 bases and the J gene lost 8 bases, with 20 bases spanning the gap. The CDR3 coding sequence is TGTGCCAGCAGCTCCTACAGGGCAGGGTGGCTCGGCTACACCTTC. Protein: CASSSYRAGWLGYTF.

This clone has only a few counts. The gene calls are TRBV9 and TRBJ2-3; D possibly corresponds to TRBD2 (6 bases). The germline V and J ends were trimmed by 0 bases and 1 base, with 21 bases remaining between them. Germline V gene sequence: CDR1 SGDLS, CDR2 YYNGEE. This CDR3 has 19 amino acids. The CDR3 region is CASSVALMDGGAGTDTQYF. The CDR3 DNA reads TGTGCCAGCAGCGTAGCCCTCATGGACGGGGGAGCTGGCACAGATACGCAGTATTTT.

This clone was seen only once. The V and J genes are TRBV11-2 and TRBJ2-5, with 10 bases that match TRBD1. The CDR3 has 14 amino acids. V was clipped by 5 bases and J by 5 bases; unmatched bases: 5. Germline loops: CDR1 SGHAT, CDR2 FQNNGV. The CDR3: CASSLDRGSETQYF. The CDR3 coding sequence is TGTGCCAGCAGCCTGGACAGGGGGTCCGAGACCCAGTACTTC.

J is TRBJ1-2 and V is TRBV28, with unresolved D. This CDR3 is built from 15 residues. V shed 2 bases and J shed 6 bases, with 16 bases lying between them. The germline V gene has CDR1 MDHEN and CDR2 SYDVKM. The chain's CDR3 is CASSLIVPVADGYTF. CDR3 bases: TGTGCCAGCAGTTTAATCGTTCCGGTAGCCGATGGCTACACCTTC.

V usage is TRBV10-3 and J usage is TRBJ2-1; 11 nucleotides agree with TRBD1. Per germline, CDR1 ENHRY and CDR2 SYGVKD. The CDR3 consists of 13 residues. V shed 2 bases and J 14 bases; nucleotides not matched to a gene: 5. The CDR3 spells CAISEPRTGGKFF. The CDR3, as DNA: TGTGCCATCAGTGAGCCACGGACAGGGGGCAAGTTCTTC.

The V gene is TRBV30, the J gene TRBJ1-3, with 7 nucleotides matching TRBD1. The CDR3 runs to 14 residues. Germline-derived CDR1 and CDR2 are GTSNPN and SVGIG (reference sequence). The junction had 0 bases not matched to a gene; V was cut back by 1 base and J by 0 bases. The CDR3 is CAWSAGGSGNTIYF. Here the CDR3 DNA reads TGTGCCTGGAGTGCAGGGGGCTCTGGAAACACCATATATTTT.